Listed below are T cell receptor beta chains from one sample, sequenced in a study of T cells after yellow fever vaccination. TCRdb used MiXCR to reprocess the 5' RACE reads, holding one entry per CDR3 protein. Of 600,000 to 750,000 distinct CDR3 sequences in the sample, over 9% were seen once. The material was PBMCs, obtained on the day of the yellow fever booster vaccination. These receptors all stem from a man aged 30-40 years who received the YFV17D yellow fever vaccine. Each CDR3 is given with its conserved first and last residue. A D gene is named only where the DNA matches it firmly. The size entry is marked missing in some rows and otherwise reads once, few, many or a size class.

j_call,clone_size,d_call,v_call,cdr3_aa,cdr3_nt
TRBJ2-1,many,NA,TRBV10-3,CAISETRTSYNEQFF,TGTGCCATCAGTGAAACCCGGACTTCCTACAATGAGCAGTTCTTC
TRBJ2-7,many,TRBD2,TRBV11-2,CASSREAPGVAGGPPYEQYF,TGTGCCAGCAGTCGGGAGGCCCCAGGAGTAGCGGGAGGGCCCCCCTACGAGCAGTACTTC
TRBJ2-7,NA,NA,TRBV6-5,CASSRQGNGPHEQYF,TGTGCCAGCAGTCGTCAGGGGAATGGGCCCCACGAGCAGTACTTC
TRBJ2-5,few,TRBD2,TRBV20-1,CSACPGTRWETQYF,TGCAGTGCTTGCCCCGGGACTAGGTGGGAGACCCAGTACTTC
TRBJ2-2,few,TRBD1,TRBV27,CASSSSRRTGPSGTGELFF,TGTGCCAGCAGTTCCTCCCGACGGACAGGTCCTTCGGGCACCGGGGAGCTGTTTTTT
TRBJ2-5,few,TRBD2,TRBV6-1,CASRAGSGRDAETQYF,TGTGCCAGCAGAGCCGGTTCCGGGAGGGATGCGGAGACCCAGTACTTC
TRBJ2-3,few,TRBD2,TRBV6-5,CASSYSMAGGDTQYF,TGTGCCAGCAGTTACTCGATGGCGGGGGGGGATACGCAGTATTTT
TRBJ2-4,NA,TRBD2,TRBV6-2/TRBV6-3,CASTLAGLDIQYF,TGTGCCAGCACACTAGCGGGGTTGGACATTCAGTACTTC
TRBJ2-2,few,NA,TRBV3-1,CASSHSYSNTGELFF,TGTGCCAGCAGCCACTCTTACAGCAACACCGGGGAGCTGTTTTTT
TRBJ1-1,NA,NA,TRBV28,CASSWLVELNTEAFF,TGTGCCAGCAGTTGGTTAGTAGAGCTAAACACTGAAGCTTTCTTT
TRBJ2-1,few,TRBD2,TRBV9,CASSVAPGLAGGEQFF,TGTGCCAGCAGCGTAGCACCGGGTCTAGCGGGCGGTGAGCAGTTCTTC
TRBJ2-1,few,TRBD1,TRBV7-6,CASSLAPFTGTGGYNEQFF,TGTGCCAGCAGCTTAGCTCCCTTTACCGGGACAGGGGGCTACAATGAGCAGTTCTTC
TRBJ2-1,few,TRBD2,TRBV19,CASSILTSGMYNEQFF,TGTGCCAGTAGTATATTAACTAGCGGGATGTACAATGAGCAGTTCTTC
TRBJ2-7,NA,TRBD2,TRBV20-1,CSASGTSGREQYF,TGCAGTGCTTCCGGGACTAGCGGGAGGGAGCAGTACTTC
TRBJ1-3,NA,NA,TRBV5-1,CASSDLKQGNTIYF,TGCGCCAGCAGCGACCTAAAGCAGGGAAACACCATATATTTT
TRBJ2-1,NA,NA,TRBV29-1,CTATGRGYNEQFF,TGCACAGCTACCGGCCGGGGATACAATGAGCAGTTCTTC
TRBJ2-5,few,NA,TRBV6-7,CAKASGYRQETQYF,TGTGCCAAGGCCTCTGGGTATCGCCAAGAGACCCAGTACTTC
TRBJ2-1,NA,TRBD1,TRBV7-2,CASSSNGQGSYNEQFF,TGTGCCAGCAGCTCAAATGGACAGGGGTCCTACAATGAGCAGTTCTTC
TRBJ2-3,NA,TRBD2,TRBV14,CSSSQVGGVAGDAQYF,TGTTCCAGCAGCCAAGTTGGGGGAGTAGCGGGAGACGCGCAGTATTTT
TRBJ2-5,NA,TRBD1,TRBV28,CASIPRGRWETQYF,TGTGCCAGCATCCCAAGGGGGCGCTGGGAGACCCAGTACTTC
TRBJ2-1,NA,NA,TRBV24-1,CATSDARRYNEQFF,TGTGCCACCAGTGATGCCCGACGGTACAATGAGCAGTTCTTC
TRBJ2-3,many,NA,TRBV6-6,CASGISSTDTQYF,TGTGCCAGCGGGATATCTAGCACAGATACGCAGTATTTT